The 17 T cell receptor beta chains listed next were all sequenced from one sample in a study of blood T cell repertoires in COVID-19. Profiled with immunoSEQ multiplex PCR; TCRdb holds only in-frame clones, not every one. The data contain 160,000 or so clones, roughly 90% of them singletons. Sequencing input: peripheral blood. These receptors were taken from a man aged 60 to 69 with active or convalescent COVID-19.

This rearrangement joins TRBV25-1 to TRBJ2-2, with D possibly TRBD2 on 6 matching bases. This CDR3 contains 13 residues. The V end lost 8 bases, the J end lost 2 bases, and 9 bases lay between the germline ends. Germline-derived CDR1 and CDR2 are MGHDK and SYGVNS. CDR3 region: CASSGDNTGELFF. CDR3 DNA sequence: TGTGCCAGCTCGGGAGATAACACCGGGGAGCTGTTTTTT.

The genes are TRBV5-1 and TRBJ1-2; TRBD1 might be the D (5 bases). CDR3 length equals 15 residues. The V end was cut by 0 bases, the J end by 8 bases, with 17 bases between. Germline assignment: CDR1 SGHRS and CDR2 YFSETQ. CDR3 nucleotides: TGCGCCAGCAGCTTGGTGATTCGGGGGAGGGACGGCTACACCTTC. As protein: CASSLVIRGRDGYTF.

J is TRBJ1-2 and V is TRBV19; TRBD1 aligns across 7 bases. V lost 1 base and J lost 0; bases outside the gene matches: 8. Germline CDR1 reads LNHDA; CDR2 reads SQIVND (reference sequence). The CDR3 is made up of 17 amino acids. The CDR3 protein is CASSIGGNRGPNYGYTF. Here the CDR3 DNA reads TGTGCCAGTAGTATAGGAGGAAACAGGGGACCTAACTATGGCTACACCTTC. The full variable domain, rest sourced from reference TRBV19 and TRBJ1-2, is DGGITQSPKYLFRKEGQNVTLSCEQNLNHDAMYWYRQDPGQGLRLIYYSQIVNDFQKGDIAEGYSVSREKKESFPLTVTSAQKNPTAFYLCASSIGGNRGPNYGYTFGSGTRLTVV.

This clone was counted only a few times. The chain uses TRBV10-2 and TRBJ2-5, with 10 bases identical to TRBD2. Trimming took 7 bases from V and 7 from J; bases not matched to a gene: 6. The germline V gene has CDR1 WSHSY and CDR2 SAAADI. The CDR3 sequence is 13 residues long. CDR3 protein: CASTLAGERTQYF. The CDR3 bases are TGCGCCAGCACTCTAGCGGGGGAAAGGACCCAGTACTTC.

This chain joins TRBV5-1 and TRBJ2-2; D is unresolved. Deletions cut 0 bases from V and 5 bases from J, with 11 bases between. This CDR3 contains 15 residues. CDR1 and CDR2 (germline): SGHRS, YFSETQ. The CDR3 sequence is CASSLGGMGTGELFF. The CDR3 coding sequence is TGCGCCAGCAGCTTGGGAGGTATGGGTACCGGGGAGCTGTTTTTT.

The gene calls are TRBV5-4 and TRBJ2-7; 8 bases agree with TRBD2. V was clipped by 4 bases and J by 0 bases; unmatched bases: 9. Looked up from germline, CDR1 is SGHNT and CDR2 is YYREEE (reference sequence). CDR3 size: 16 residues. CDR3 in DNA: TGTGCCAGCAGCCCCGGTGGTCTAGCGGGCTCCTACGAGCAGTACTTC. It is translated as CASSPGGLAGSYEQYF.

The gene calls are TRBV28 and TRBJ1-2; tentatively, D is TRBD1 (6 bases). Germline CDR1 and CDR2: MDHEN and SYDVKM. Trimming took 11 bases from V and 8 from J, leaving 18 bases between them. The CDR3 covers 12 residues. The DNA for the CDR3 is TGTGCCTCAGGTGGTCAGGGGTTGGGCTACACCTTC. This translates into CASGGQGLGYTF.

This chain uses TRBV7-2 with TRBJ1-2, with D perhaps TRBD1 (6 bases). CDR1 and CDR2 (germline): SGHTA, FQGNSA. The CDR3 has 16 residues. Trimming took off 5 bases at V and 4 bases at J, with 20 bases between the two ends. The DNA of the CDR3 is TGTGCCAGCAGCATACCGGACAGAAGGGGTCTCTATGGCTACACCTTC. Translated: CASSIPDRRGLYGYTF.

The chain employs TRBV10-1 and TRBJ2-3; no reliable D call. Trimming stripped 1 base from V and 2 bases from J, with 10 bases between. Per germline, CDR1 WNHNN and CDR2 SYGVQD (reference sequence). The CDR3 contains 15 residues. CDR3 in DNA: TGCGCCAGCAGTGAGTTTGGCAGATCCACAGATACGCAGTATTTT. It codes for CASSEFGRSTDTQYF.

V and J are TRBV18 and TRBJ2-7, with a possible D match to TRBD1 (5 bases). CDR3 length: 16 amino acids. Trimming pared 0 bases from V and 2 bases from J, leaving 14 bases between. Germline V gene data show CDR1 as KGHSH and CDR2 as LQKENI. CDR3 coding DNA: TGTGCCAGCTCACCACCTAATCGGGCAGGGACCTACGAGCAGTACTTC. It codes for CASSPPNRAGTYEQYF.

This chain joins TRBV3-1 (or the pseudogene TRBV3-2) and TRBJ2-3, with a tentative D call TRBD1 (5 bases). The V end lost 1 base, the J end lost 8 bases, and 10 bases lay between the germline ends. The CDR3 length is 13 residues. The germline CDR1 and CDR2 sequences are LGHDT and YNNKEL (reference sequence). The CDR3 DNA reads as TGTGCCAGCAGCCAAGGGGGCTTTGGTACGCAGTATTTT. Translated, it gives CASSQGGFGTQYF.

The gene calls are TRBV13 and TRBJ2-7; 9 positions agree with TRBD1. From germline, CDR1 is PRHDT and CDR2 FYEKMQ (reference sequence). The ends lost 5 bases at V and 5 bases at J; junction bases unmatched: 4. CDR3 length equals 13 residues. The CDR3 coding sequence is TGTGCCAGCAGCCTCGGACAGGGGAACGAGCAGTACTTC. This codes for CASSLGQGNEQYF.

This clone turned up a few times. The chain combines TRBV3-1 (or the pseudogene TRBV3-2) with TRBJ1-4, with 8 bases matching TRBD1. The germline V gene has CDR1 LGHDT and CDR2 YNNKEL (reference sequence). CDR3 length equals 15 residues. Trimming at V came to 4 bases and at J to 5 bases, leaving 6 bases not matched to a gene. The CDR3 sequence: CASSPRTGWNEKLFF. The CDR3 bases are TGTGCCAGCAGCCCCCGGACAGGGTGGAATGAAAAACTGTTTTTT.

This rearrangement joins TRBV9 to TRBJ1-6; possible D gene TRBD1, 5 bases. Germline-derived CDR1 and CDR2 are SGDLS and YYNGEE. Trimming pared 4 bases from V and 12 bases from J, leaving 14 bases between. This CDR3 contains 13 residues. The chain's CDR3 is CASSSWGGEPLHF. CDR3 bases: TGTGCCAGCAGCTCATGGGGGGGGGAACCCCTCCACTTT.

V usage is TRBV7-9 and J usage is TRBJ1-2; 7 positions match TRBD1. The germline V gene has CDR1 SEHNR and CDR2 FQNEAQ (reference sequence). V trimming: 4 bases; J trimming: 1 base; junction bases outside the gene matches: 6. This CDR3 contains 15 residues. The CDR3: CASSSPGTVNYGYTF. The CDR3 DNA reads as TGTGCCAGCAGCTCCCCCGGGACAGTTAACTATGGCTACACCTTC.

The rearrangement joins TRBV3-1 (or the pseudogene TRBV3-2) to TRBJ2-2, with D uncertain. CDR3 length: 14 amino acids. Germline V gives CDR1 LGHDT, CDR2 YNNKEL (reference sequence). Trimming took 1 base from V and 6 from J, leaving 9 bases between them. DNA of the CDR3: TGTGCCAGCAGCCAAGCAGGCTTGCCCGGGGAGCTGTTTTTT. Translated: CASSQAGLPGELFF.

CDR3 residues: CASSQGDTEAFF. The DNA for the CDR3 is TGCGCCAGCAGCCAGGGGGACACTGAAGCTTTCTTT. The chain recombines TRBV5-1 with TRBJ1-1; TRBD1 aligns across 7 bases. V lost 4 bases and J lost 3; bases outside the gene matches: 0. CDR3 length equals 12 residues. The germline V gene encodes CDR1 SGHRS and CDR2 YFSETQ.